This T cell receptor beta chain was obtained from a study of Graves' ophthalmopathy and Graves' hyperthyroidism. Notes on the study in general: Ophthalmopathy versus stable hyperthyroidism: 13-signature model gave less than 90% sensitivity, 75% to 82% specificity. The blood repertoire also included most expanded thyroid clonotypes above 0.001 frequency.

The sequenced template was RNA, covering the TCR beta CDR3 region. Investigators did first-round RT-PCR with HTBI primers, then second-round multiplex PCR. TCRdb fed the multiplex PCR reads into MiXCR, producing one record per CDR3 protein. The sample lists roughly 700,000 distinct CDR3 sequences, roughly two fifths seen once, with 44% in the top ten. The table lists this clonotype with many counts. Its specificity is not known. V was clipped by 6 bases and J by 9 bases, with 12 bases between them. CDR3 size: 12 residues. In germline, CDR1 is SNHLY, CDR2 FYNNEI. Enrollment excluded any patients with other autoimmune diseases, uncontrolled infections, pregnancy or lactation. Symptoms, serum thyroxine and TRAb, thyroid ultrasound, and orbital computed tomography formed the diagnostic basis.

The clonotype comes from an adult man with Graves' ophthalmopathy. The chain couples TRBV2 to TRBJ1-3; TRBD1 might be the D (5 bases). Source material: peripheral blood. The CDR3 region has the DNA TGTGCCAGCAGCGCAGGCGGGGGCACCATATATTTT. Translated, it gives CASSAGGGTIYF. The full variable domain, in which reference TRBV2 and TRBJ1-3 provide the parts outside the CDR3, is EPEVTQTPSHQVTQMGQEVILRCVPISNHLYFYWYRQILGQKVEFLVSFYNNEISEKSEIFDDQFSVERPDGSNFTLKIRSTKLEDSAMYFCASSAGGGTIYFGEGSWLTVV.